The 29 T cell receptor beta chains listed next were all sequenced from one sample in a study of cytomegalovirus exposure and HLA in healthy donors. The protocol was immunoSEQ multiplex PCR, while the TCRdb copy is restricted to in-frame clones and leaves out a portion. The data show about 360,000 clones, 86% seen once. Source material: PBMCs. The origin of the receptors is a woman between 18 and 29 years old in good health and CMV-seronegative.

The chain employs TRBV7-9 and TRBJ2-1; 7 bases align to TRBD2. J gave up 0 bases and V 3 bases, and 5 bases lay outside the gene matches. The germline CDR1 and CDR2 sequences are SEHNR and FQNEAQ (reference sequence). The CDR3 runs to 16 residues. CDR3: CASSLTSKSSYNEQFF. The CDR3 coding sequence is TGTGCCAGCAGCTTGACTAGCAAAAGCTCCTACAATGAGCAGTTCTTC.

Points on this clone: Other DNA sequences from this sample encode an identical CDR3 as well. CDR3: CASSSGSGNTIYF. DNA of the CDR3: TGTGCCAGCAGCTCGGGCTCTGGAAACACCATATATTTT. V is TRBV5-4 and J is TRBJ1-3; D remains ambiguous. Germline V CDR1 and CDR2: SGHNT, YYREEE (reference sequence). The CDR3 extends over 13 amino acids. V was cut by 3 bases and J by 0 bases, with 4 bases left in between.

CDR3: CASRGLGRSYEQYF. CDR3 sequence (DNA): TGTGCCAGTCGCGGGTTGGGCCGGAGCTACGAGCAGTACTTC. J is TRBJ2-7 and V is TRBV5-5; a weak D match, TRBD2 (5 bases). The CDR3 is 14 amino acids. The V and J ends lost 8 bases and 3 bases respectively, with 18 bases between them. Per the germline V gene, CDR1 is SGHKS and CDR2 is YYEKEE (reference sequence).

The CDR3 reads CASSSPGQGMGGYTF. As DNA, the CDR3 is TGTGCCAGCAGTTCGCCGGGACAGGGGATGGGTGGCTACACCTTC. The rearrangement links TRBV6-6 to TRBJ1-2, with 10 positions matching TRBD1. Per the germline V gene, CDR1 is MNHNY and CDR2 is SVGAGI (reference sequence). V lost 4 bases, J lost 7 bases, and 9 bases stayed unmatched. The CDR3 runs to 15 residues.

This sequence joins TRBV30 and TRBJ2-7, with TRBD1 matching over 7 bases. The J segment lost 3 bases and the V segment lost 0 bases, leaving 5 bases of the junction unmatched. This CDR3 spans 14 amino acids. The germline V gene encodes CDR1 GTSNPN and CDR2 SVGIG (reference sequence). The CDR3: CAWSVQGISYEQYF. The CDR3, as DNA: TGTGCCTGGAGTGTACAGGGGATTAGCTACGAGCAGTACTTC.

V and J are TRBV4-2 and TRBJ2-5; TRBD2 aligns across 12 bases. The CDR3 sequence is 19 residues long. Germline lookup yields CDR1 LGHNA and CDR2 YNFKEQ. The V gene end was trimmed by 1 base and the J gene end by 3 bases; junction bases not matched to a gene: 12. The CDR3 region has the DNA TGTGCCAGCAGCCAAGTCCTCCCGACTAGCGGGAGATGGGAAGAGACCCAGTACTTC. It specifies CASSQVLPTSGRWEETQYF.

The chain carries TRBV27 and TRBJ1-5; 7 bases map to TRBD1. V was clipped by 6 bases and J by 0 bases; unmatched bases: 14. Germline-derived CDR1 and CDR2 are MNHEY and SMNVEV (reference sequence). There are 18 residues in the CDR3. DNA of the CDR3: TGTGCCAGCAGCTCAGGGGGACAGCCTCTATATAGCAATCAGCCCCAGCATTTT. This encodes CASSSGGQPLYSNQPQHF.

Concerning this clone: At the DNA level, this CDR3 is encoded by other sequences in the same sample as well. The genes are TRBV18 and TRBJ2-5; the D gene is possibly TRBD2 (6 bases). The CDR3 is 13 amino acids. Per the germline V gene, CDR1 is KGHSH and CDR2 is LQKENI. V was clipped by 0 bases and J by 5 bases, with 7 bases between them. This CDR3 reads CASSPPGGETQYF. CDR3 DNA: TGTGCCAGCTCACCACCCGGAGGGGAGACCCAGTACTTC. Variable domain in full (rest from reference TRBV18 and TRBJ2-5): NAGVMQNPRHLVRRRGQEARLRCSPMKGHSHVYWYRQLPEEGLKFMVYLQKENIIDESGMPKERFSAEFPKEGPSILRIQQVVRGDSAAYFCASSPPGGETQYFGPGTRLLVL.

The chain is built from TRBV6-1 and TRBJ2-1; D perhaps matches TRBD2 (5 bases). The germline V gene has CDR1 MNHNS and CDR2 SASEGT. The ends were cut back, 6 bases at V and 4 bases at J, with 10 bases in the middle. CDR3 size: 13 residues. The CDR3 loop is CASSFTSYNEQFF. The CDR3 DNA follows: TGTGCCAGCAGCTTTACTAGTTACAATGAGCAGTTCTTC.

The chain employs TRBV6-5 and TRBJ2-7; TRBD2 agrees at 8 bases. Germline CDR1 is MNHEY and CDR2 is SVGAGI. Unmatched junction bases numbered 3, after V lost 2 bases and J lost 0 bases. There are 15 residues in the CDR3. CDR3 protein: CASSYGAGGSYEQYF. In DNA, the CDR3 is TGTGCCAGCAGTTACGGGGCGGGGGGCTCCTACGAGCAGTACTTC.

The chain uses TRBV4-1 and TRBJ1-1; D not certain. The CDR3 runs 13 residues. The germline CDR1 and CDR2 sequences are MGHRA and YSYEKL. Trimming took 1 base from V and 14 from J, leaving 17 bases between them. The CDR3 DNA reads as TGCGCCAGCAGCCAAGTTTTTTCGGGGTCGCGATTCTTT. Translation: CASSQVFSGSRFF.

This chain joins TRBV6-1 and TRBJ1-6; TRBD1 aligns across 7 bases. In germline, CDR1 is MNHNS, CDR2 SASEGT. V trimming: 3 bases; J trimming: 17 bases; junction bases outside the gene matches: 10. The CDR3 loop spans 13 amino acids. CDR3 region: CASSDRDSAPIHF. The CDR3 DNA sequence: TGTGCCAGCAGTGACCGGGACAGTGCCCCAATCCACTTT.

The chain is built from TRBV15 and TRBJ2-1; TRBD2 agrees at 14 bases. Germline V gene data show CDR1 as LNHNV and CDR2 as YYDKDF (reference sequence). With V trimmed by 3 bases and J by 6 bases, 4 bases remained unmatched. CDR3 length: 16 residues. For the CDR3, the DNA is TGTGCCACCAGCAGGGAGGGACTAGCGGGAGTCAATGAGCAGTTCTTC. This translates into CATSREGLAGVNEQFF.

The CDR3 DNA is TGCAGCGCTCTGGGGGCGAGGACTGAAGCTTTCTTT. This translates into CSALGARTEAFF. The chain recombines TRBV29-1 with TRBJ1-1; the D gene is possibly TRBD1 (6 bases). With 7 bases removed from V and 5 bases from J, the gap between germline ends came to 14 bases. CDR3 length: 12 residues. CDR1 is SQVTM and CDR2 is ANQGSEA in the germline V gene.

This sequence joins TRBV29-1 and TRBJ2-7, with 9 bases identical to TRBD1. J gave up 3 bases and V 6 bases, and 3 bases lay outside the gene matches. The CDR3 runs 12 residues. CDR1 and CDR2 from the germline V gene are SQVTM and ANQGSEA. This CDR3 reads CSVGGQGYEQYF. The CDR3 nucleotides are TGCAGCGTCGGGGGACAGGGCTACGAGCAGTACTTC.

V is TRBV7-8 and J is TRBJ2-2; the D gene is possibly TRBD2 (5 bases). CDR3 length: 16 amino acids. The germline V gene has CDR1 SGHVS and CDR2 FQNEAQ. V lost 2 bases, J lost 0 bases, and 10 bases lay in between. The CDR3 region has the DNA TGTGCCAGCAGCTTATCGAGGGCACCGAACACCGGGGAGCTGTTTTTT. Its translation is CASSLSRAPNTGELFF. Supplemented by reference TRBV7-8 and TRBJ2-2, the full variable domain reads GAGVSQSPRYKVAKRGQDVALRCDPISGHVSLFWYQQALGQGPEFLTYFQNEAQLDKSGLPSDRFFAERPEGSVSTLKIQRTQQEDSAVYLCASSLSRAPNTGELFFGEGSRLTVL.

The gene calls are TRBV28 and TRBJ2-7, with TRBD2 matching 10 bases. This CDR3 contains 14 residues. CDR1 and CDR2 from the germline V gene are MDHEN and SYDVKM. V shed 7 bases and J 5 bases; nucleotides not matched to a gene: 8. CDR3: CASTPLAGAHEQYF. The CDR3 DNA is TGTGCCAGCACCCCTCTAGCGGGAGCCCACGAGCAGTACTTC.

DNA for the CDR3: TGCGCCAGCAGCCCCGGGACTAGCGGGAGAAATGGCTACAATGAGCAGTTCTTC. The encoded protein is CASSPGTSGRNGYNEQFF. V usage is TRBV5-1 and J usage is TRBJ2-1, with TRBD2 matching 14 bases. J lost 3 bases, V lost 4 bases, and 9 bases had no gene match. This CDR3 spans 18 amino acids. Germline CDR1 and CDR2: SGHRS and YFSETQ.

V usage is TRBV2 and J usage is TRBJ2-1; unclear D gene. Trimming took 3 bases from V and 1 from J, leaving 7 bases between them. This CDR3 spans 14 amino acids. Germline CDR1 and CDR2: SNHLY and FYNNEI. CDR3 nucleotide sequence: TGTGCCAGCAGTGACTTCCGGTCCTACAATGAGCAGTTCTTC. Its translation: CASSDFRSYNEQFF.

This chain links TRBV6-1 with TRBJ1-3; D perhaps matches TRBD1 (5 bases). Germline V gene data show CDR1 as MNHNS and CDR2 as SASEGT. Trimming took 7 bases from V and 2 from J, leaving 15 bases between them. This CDR3 has 15 amino acids. CDR3 sequence: CASTPRGDTGNTIYF. The CDR3 region has the DNA TGTGCCAGCACCCCTCGGGGGGATACTGGAAACACCATATATTTT.

This clone was recorded a few times. The rearrangement joins TRBV2 to TRBJ1-2, with D perhaps TRBD1 (5 bases). Germline-derived CDR1 and CDR2 are SNHLY and FYNNEI. The CDR3 is 14 residues long. The V end lost 7 bases, the J end lost 3 bases, and 15 bases lay between the germline ends. CDR3 coding DNA: TGTGCCAGCAAGGAGGGGCTACGATACTATGGCTACACCTTC. It encodes CASKEGLRYYGYTF.

CDR3 sequence: CASSLVAASPNEQYF. DNA for the CDR3: TGTGCCAGCAGCCTTGTAGCGGCTTCCCCCAACGAGCAGTACTTC. The gene calls are TRBV7-3 and TRBJ2-7; perhaps TRBD2 as D (6 bases). This CDR3 is built from 15 residues. Trimming removed 5 bases at V and 5 bases at J, with 19 bases between. Germline V gene lookup returns CDR1 SGHTA and CDR2 FQGTGA.

V is TRBV7-9 and J is TRBJ2-1; TRBD1 might be the D (6 bases). Germline V gives CDR1 SEHNR, CDR2 FQNEAQ (reference sequence). This CDR3 contains 16 residues. Trimming took off 5 bases at V and 6 bases at J, with 20 bases between the two ends. The CDR3 bases are TGTGCCAGCAGCCGGTCCCGGGACACAGGTTTCAATGAGCAGTTCTTC. Protein: CASSRSRDTGFNEQFF.

This clone was counted a few times. This chain connects TRBV2 to TRBJ2-7; 9 positions match TRBD1. V was pared by 9 bases and J by 7 bases, with 10 bases of the junction left unmatched. This CDR3 is 13 amino acids long. The germline V gene has CDR1 SNHLY and CDR2 FYNNEI. The CDR3 region is CASLSGQGPEQYF. CDR3 bases: TGTGCCAGTTTATCGGGACAGGGTCCAGAGCAGTACTTC.

J is TRBJ2-2 and V is TRBV30, with D perhaps TRBD2 (6 bases). The germline V gene encodes CDR1 GTSNPN and CDR2 SVGIG (reference sequence). The CDR3 has 15 residues. The V and J ends lost 2 bases and 6 bases respectively, with 16 bases between them. CDR3 sequence (DNA): TGTGCCTGGAGTCCTCTCAGCTGGGGGGCCGGGGAGCTGTTTTTT. This translates into CAWSPLSWGAGELFF.

This chain joins TRBV29-1 and TRBJ2-1; 13 nucleotides match TRBD2. Germline V gene lookup returns CDR1 SQVTM and CDR2 ANQGSEA. The length of the CDR3 is 17 residues. Trimming cost V 3 bases and J 4 bases; bases outside gene matches: 9. In DNA form, the CDR3 reads TGCAGCGTTGATGGACTAGCGGGAGACTTACTTTACAATGAGCAGTTCTTC. Its translation is CSVDGLAGDLLYNEQFF.

This clone was observed a handful of times. The rearrangement links TRBV4-1 to TRBJ1-2; possible D gene TRBD1, 5 bases. CDR1 is MGHRA, CDR2 YSYEKL, per germline. V was pared by 3 bases and J by 5 bases, with 13 bases between. CDR3 length: 14 residues. The CDR3 loop reads CASSQGGTAYGYTF. CDR3 nucleotides: TGCGCCAGCAGCCAGGGCGGGACGGCGTATGGCTACACCTTC.

The chain recombines TRBV5-1 with TRBJ2-7; 9 nucleotides match TRBD2. Unmatched junction bases numbered 11, after V lost 1 base and J lost 6 bases. The CDR3 is 16 residues long. Germline V gives CDR1 SGHRS, CDR2 YFSETQ. The CDR3 coding sequence is TGCGCCAGCAGCTTGCTACTAGCGGGCCAGGGAGGCGAGCAGTACTTC. As protein: CASSLLLAGQGGEQYF.

This clone was detected a few times. The chain combines TRBV7-2 with TRBJ2-1; 8 bases are a match to TRBD1. The CDR3 length is 16 residues. V lost 4 bases, J lost 6 bases, and 11 bases stayed unmatched. The V gene's germline CDR1 is SGHTA and CDR2 FQGNSA. The CDR3 nucleotides read TGTGCCAGCAGCTCCCAATCCGGGACAGGTCGCAATGAGCAGTTCTTC. Translating it yields CASSSQSGTGRNEQFF.